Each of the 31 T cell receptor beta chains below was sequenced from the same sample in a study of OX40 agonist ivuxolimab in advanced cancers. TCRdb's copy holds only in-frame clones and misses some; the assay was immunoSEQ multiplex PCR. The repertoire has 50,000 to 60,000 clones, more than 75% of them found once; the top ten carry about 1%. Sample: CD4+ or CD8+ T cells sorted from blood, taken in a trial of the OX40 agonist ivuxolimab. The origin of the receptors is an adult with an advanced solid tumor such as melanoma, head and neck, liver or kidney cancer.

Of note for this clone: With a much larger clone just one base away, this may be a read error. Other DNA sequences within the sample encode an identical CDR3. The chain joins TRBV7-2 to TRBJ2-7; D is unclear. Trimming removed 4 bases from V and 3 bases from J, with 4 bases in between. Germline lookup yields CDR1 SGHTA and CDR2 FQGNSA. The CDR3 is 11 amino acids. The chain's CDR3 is CASSSYYEQYF. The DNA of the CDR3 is TGTGCCAGCAGCTCTTACTACGAGCAGTACTTC. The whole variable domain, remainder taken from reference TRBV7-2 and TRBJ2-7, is GAGVSQSPSNKVTEKGKDVELRCDPISGHTALYWYRQSLGQGLEFLIYFQGNSAPDKSGLPSDRFSAERTGGSVSTLTIQRTQQEDSAVYLCASSSYYEQYFGPGTRLTVT.

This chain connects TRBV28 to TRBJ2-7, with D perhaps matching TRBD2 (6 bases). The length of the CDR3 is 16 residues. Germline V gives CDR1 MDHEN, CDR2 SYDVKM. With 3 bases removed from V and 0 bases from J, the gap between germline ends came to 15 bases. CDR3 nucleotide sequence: TGTGCCAGCAGTTTCCACTTAGCGGTACTCTCCTACGAGCAGTACTTC. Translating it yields CASSFHLAVLSYEQYF.

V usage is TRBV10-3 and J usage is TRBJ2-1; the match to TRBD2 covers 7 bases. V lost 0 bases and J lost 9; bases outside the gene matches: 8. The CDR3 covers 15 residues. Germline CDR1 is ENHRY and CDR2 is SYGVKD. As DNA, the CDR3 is TGTGCCATCAGTGAGTCAGGTTTGGGGGGGACTGAGCAGTTCTTC. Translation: CAISESGLGGTEQFF.

The CDR3 nucleotides read TGTGCCAGCAGTTCCCCTTCGGCGATCACAGATACGCAGTATTTT. Its translation: CASSSPSAITDTQYF. The chain recombines TRBV28 with TRBJ2-3; D is unclear. The germline V and J ends were trimmed by 4 bases and 2 bases, with 13 bases remaining between them. CDR1 MDHEN and CDR2 SYDVKM come from the germline V gene. The length of the CDR3 is 15 residues.

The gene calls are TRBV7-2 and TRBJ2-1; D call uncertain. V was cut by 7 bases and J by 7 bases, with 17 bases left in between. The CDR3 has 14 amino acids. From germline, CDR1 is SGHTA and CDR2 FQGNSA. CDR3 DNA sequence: TGTGCCAGCACCTTCGGCCATGGGGTAAATGAGCAGTTCTTC. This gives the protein CASTFGHGVNEQFF.

The CDR3 region has the DNA TGTGCCAGCAGCCAATTCGGACAGTCAACTAATGAAAAACTGTTTTTT. It encodes CASSQFGQSTNEKLFF. The chain is built from TRBV7-8 and TRBJ1-4; maybe TRBD1 (6 bases). CDR1 SGHVS and CDR2 FQNEAQ come from the germline V gene. V lost 5 bases to trimming and J lost 0 bases, with 13 bases between them. The CDR3 is 16 amino acids.

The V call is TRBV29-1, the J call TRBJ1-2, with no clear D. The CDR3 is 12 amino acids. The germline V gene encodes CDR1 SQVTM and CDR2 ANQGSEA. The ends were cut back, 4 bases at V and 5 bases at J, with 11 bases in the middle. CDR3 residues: CSVAASGYGYTF. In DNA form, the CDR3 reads TGCAGCGTTGCAGCTTCGGGGTATGGCTACACCTTC.

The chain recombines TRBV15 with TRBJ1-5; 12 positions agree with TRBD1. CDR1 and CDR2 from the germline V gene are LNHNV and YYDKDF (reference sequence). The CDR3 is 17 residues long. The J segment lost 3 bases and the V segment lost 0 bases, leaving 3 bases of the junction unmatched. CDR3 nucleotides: TGTGCCACCAGCAGAGACCGGGGACAGGGGGCCAATCAGCCCCAGCATTTT. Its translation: CATSRDRGQGANQPQHF.

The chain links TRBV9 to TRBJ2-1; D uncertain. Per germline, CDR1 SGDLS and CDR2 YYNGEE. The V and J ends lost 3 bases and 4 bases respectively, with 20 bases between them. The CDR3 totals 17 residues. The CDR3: CASSASPGKHVYNEQFF. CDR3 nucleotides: TGTGCCAGCAGCGCGAGCCCTGGGAAACATGTGTACAATGAGCAGTTCTTC. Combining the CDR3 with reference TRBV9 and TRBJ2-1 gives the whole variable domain DSGVTQTPKHLITATGQRVTLRCSPRSGDLSVYWYQQSLDQGLQFLIQYYNGEERAKGNILERFSAQQFPDLHSELNLSSLELGDSALYFCASSASPGKHVYNEQFFGPGTRLTVL.

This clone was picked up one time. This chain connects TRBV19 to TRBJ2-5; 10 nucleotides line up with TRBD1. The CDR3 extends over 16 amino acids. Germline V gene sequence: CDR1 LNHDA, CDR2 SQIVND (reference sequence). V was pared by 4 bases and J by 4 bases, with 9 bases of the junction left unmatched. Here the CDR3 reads CASSRGRDRGGETQYF. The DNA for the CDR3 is TGTGCCAGTAGTAGGGGCCGGGACAGGGGTGGAGAGACCCAGTACTTC.

The CDR3 DNA is TGTGCCAGCAGTTTATGGGGCACCACAGATACGCAGTATTTT. Encoded protein: CASSLWGTTDTQYF. The V and J genes are TRBV28 and TRBJ2-3; no reliable D call. This CDR3 is 14 amino acids long. Germline V gives CDR1 MDHEN, CDR2 SYDVKM. The V gene lost 0 bases and the J gene lost 2 bases, with 6 bases spanning the gap.

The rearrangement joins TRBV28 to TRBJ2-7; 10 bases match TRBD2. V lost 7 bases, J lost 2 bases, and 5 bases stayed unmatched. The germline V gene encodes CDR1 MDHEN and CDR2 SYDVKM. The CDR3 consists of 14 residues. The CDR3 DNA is TGTGCCAGCACCCGGACTAGCGGTGCCTACGAGCAGTACTTC. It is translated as CASTRTSGAYEQYF. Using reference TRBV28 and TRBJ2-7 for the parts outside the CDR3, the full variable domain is DVKVTQSSRYLVKRTGEKVFLECVQDMDHENMFWYRQDPGLGLRLIYFSYDVKMKEKGDIPEGYSVSREKKERFSLILESASTNQTSMYLCASTRTSGAYEQYFGPGTRLTVT.

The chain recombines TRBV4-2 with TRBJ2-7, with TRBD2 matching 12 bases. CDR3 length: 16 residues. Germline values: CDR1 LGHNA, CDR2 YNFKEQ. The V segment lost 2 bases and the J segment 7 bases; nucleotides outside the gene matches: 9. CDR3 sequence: CASSQRQTSGSEEQYF. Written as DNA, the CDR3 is TGTGCCAGCAGCCAACGGCAGACTAGCGGGAGTGAAGAGCAGTACTTC.

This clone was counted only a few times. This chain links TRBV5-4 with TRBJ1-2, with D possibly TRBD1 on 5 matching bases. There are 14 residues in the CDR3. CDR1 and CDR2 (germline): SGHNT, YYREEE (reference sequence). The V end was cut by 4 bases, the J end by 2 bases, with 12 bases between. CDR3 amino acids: CASSPETANYGYTF. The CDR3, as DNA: TGTGCCAGCAGCCCCGAGACAGCCAACTATGGCTACACCTTC.

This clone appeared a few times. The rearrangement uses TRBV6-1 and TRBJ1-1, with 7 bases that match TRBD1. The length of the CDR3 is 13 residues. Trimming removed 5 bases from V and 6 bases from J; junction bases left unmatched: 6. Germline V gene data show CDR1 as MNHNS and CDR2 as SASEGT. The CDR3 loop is CASSFTGASEAFF. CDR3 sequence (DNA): TGTGCCAGCAGTTTTACAGGGGCCTCTGAAGCTTTCTTT.

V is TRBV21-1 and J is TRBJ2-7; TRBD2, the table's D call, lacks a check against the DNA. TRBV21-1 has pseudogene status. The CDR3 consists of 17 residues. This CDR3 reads CASSKVGPSGSAYEQYF. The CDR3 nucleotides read TGTGCCAGCAGCAAAGTTGGGCCTAGCGGGTCAGCCTACGAGCAGTACTTC.

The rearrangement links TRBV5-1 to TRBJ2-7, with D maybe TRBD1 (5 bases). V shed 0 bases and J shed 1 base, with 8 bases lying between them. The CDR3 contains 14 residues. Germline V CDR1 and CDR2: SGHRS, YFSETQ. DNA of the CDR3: TGCGCCAGCAGCTTGGAGGGGTTATCCTACGAGCAGTACTTC. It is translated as CASSLEGLSYEQYF.

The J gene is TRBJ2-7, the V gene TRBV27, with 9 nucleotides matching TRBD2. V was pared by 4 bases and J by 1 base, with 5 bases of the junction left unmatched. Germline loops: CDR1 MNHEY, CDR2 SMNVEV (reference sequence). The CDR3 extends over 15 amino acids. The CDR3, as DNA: TGTGCCAGCAGTTATCAGCGGGAGGAATCCTACGAGCAGTACTTC. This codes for CASSYQREESYEQYF.

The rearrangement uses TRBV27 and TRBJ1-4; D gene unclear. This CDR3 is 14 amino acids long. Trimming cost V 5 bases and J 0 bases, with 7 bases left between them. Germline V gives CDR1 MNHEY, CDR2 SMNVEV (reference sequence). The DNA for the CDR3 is TGTGCCAGCAGTACTCTCGCAACTAATGAAAAACTGTTTTTT. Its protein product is CASSTLATNEKLFF.

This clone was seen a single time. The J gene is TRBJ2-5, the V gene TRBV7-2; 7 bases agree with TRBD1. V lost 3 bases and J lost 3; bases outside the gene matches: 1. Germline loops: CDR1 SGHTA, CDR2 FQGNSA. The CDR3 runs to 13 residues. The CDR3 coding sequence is TGTGCCAGCAGCTTTGACAGGGAAGAGACCCAGTACTTC. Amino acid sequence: CASSFDREETQYF.

Here the CDR3 DNA reads TGTGCCATCAGTGGGGACAATGAGCAGTTCTTC. As protein: CAISGDNEQFF. This sequence joins TRBV10-3 and TRBJ2-1, with D uncertain. V gave up 4 bases and J gave up 5 bases, with 3 bases separating them. CDR1 is ENHRY, CDR2 SYGVKD, per germline. This CDR3 is built from 11 residues.

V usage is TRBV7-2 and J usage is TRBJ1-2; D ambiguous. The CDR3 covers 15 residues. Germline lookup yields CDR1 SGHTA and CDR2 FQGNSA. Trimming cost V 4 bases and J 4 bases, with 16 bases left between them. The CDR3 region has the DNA TGTGCCAGCAGCTCCCCCTTTAGAGGCTCCTATGGCTACACCTTC. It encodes CASSSPFRGSYGYTF.

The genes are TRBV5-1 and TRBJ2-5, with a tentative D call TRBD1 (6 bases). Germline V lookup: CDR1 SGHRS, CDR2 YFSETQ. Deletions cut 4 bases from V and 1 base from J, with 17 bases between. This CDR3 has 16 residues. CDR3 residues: CASSLTRGRGQETQYF. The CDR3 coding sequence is TGCGCCAGCAGCCTTACCAGGGGAAGGGGCCAAGAGACCCAGTACTTC.

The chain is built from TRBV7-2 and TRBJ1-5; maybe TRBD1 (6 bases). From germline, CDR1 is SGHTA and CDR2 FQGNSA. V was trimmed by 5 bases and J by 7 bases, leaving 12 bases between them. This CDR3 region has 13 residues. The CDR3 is CASSVRGEQPQHF. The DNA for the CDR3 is TGTGCCAGCAGCGTGAGGGGGGAACAGCCCCAGCATTTT.

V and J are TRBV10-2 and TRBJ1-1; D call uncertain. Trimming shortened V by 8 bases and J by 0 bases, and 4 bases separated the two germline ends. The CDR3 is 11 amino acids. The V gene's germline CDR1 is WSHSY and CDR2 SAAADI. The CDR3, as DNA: TGCGCCAGCGTCATGAACACTGAAGCTTTCTTT. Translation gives CASVMNTEAFF.

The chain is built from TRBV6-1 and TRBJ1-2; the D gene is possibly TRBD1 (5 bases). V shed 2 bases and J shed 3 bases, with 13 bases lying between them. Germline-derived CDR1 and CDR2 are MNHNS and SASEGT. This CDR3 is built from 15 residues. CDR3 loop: CASSELSGRDYGYTF. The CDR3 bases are TGTGCCAGCAGTGAACTGAGCGGCAGGGACTATGGCTACACCTTC.

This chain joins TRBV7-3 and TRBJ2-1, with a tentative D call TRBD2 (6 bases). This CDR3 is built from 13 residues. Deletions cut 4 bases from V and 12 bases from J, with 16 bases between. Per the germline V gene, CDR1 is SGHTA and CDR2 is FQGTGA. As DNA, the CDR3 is TGTGCCAGCAGCTCAGGTAGCGGTAGCCGGCAGTTCTTC. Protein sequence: CASSSGSGSRQFF. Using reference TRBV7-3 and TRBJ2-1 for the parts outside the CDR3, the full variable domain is GAGVSQTPSNKVTEKGKYVELRCDPISGHTALYWYRQSLGQGPEFLIYFQGTGAADDSGLPNDRFFAVRPEGSVSTLKIQRTERGDSAVYLCASSSGSGSRQFFGPGTRLTVL.

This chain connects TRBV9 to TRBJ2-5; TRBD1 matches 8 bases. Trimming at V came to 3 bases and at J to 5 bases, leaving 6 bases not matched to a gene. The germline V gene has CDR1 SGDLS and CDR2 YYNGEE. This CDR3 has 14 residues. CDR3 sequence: CASSASGGLETQYF. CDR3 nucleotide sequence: TGTGCCAGCAGCGCCTCAGGGGGCCTGGAGACCCAGTACTTC.

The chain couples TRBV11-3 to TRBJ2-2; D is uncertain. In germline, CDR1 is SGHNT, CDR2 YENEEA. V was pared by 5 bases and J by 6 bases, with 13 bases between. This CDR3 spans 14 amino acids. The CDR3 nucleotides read TGTGCCAGCAGCCAAGACCGAGCCGCCGGGGAGCTGTTTTTT. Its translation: CASSQDRAAGELFF.

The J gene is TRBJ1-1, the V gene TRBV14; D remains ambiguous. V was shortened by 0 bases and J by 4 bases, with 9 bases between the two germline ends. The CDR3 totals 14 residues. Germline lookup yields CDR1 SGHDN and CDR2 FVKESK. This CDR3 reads CASSQETRSTEAFF. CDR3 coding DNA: TGTGCCAGCAGCCAAGAAACCAGGAGCACTGAAGCTTTCTTT.

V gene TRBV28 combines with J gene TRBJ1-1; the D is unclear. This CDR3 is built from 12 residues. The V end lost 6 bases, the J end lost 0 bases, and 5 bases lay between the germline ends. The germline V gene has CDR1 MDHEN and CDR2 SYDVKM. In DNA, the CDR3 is TGTGCCAGCAGACGGGTGAACACTGAAGCTTTCTTT. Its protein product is CASRRVNTEAFF.